This T cell receptor (beta chain) was obtained from a study of T-cell memory formation after mild COVID-19 (TCRdb year 2021). Background on the whole study: TCR sequence clusters from the two donors were found to be largely donor specific. In a couple of donors, T-cell clones that expanded and contracted after mild COVID-19 were followed by sequencing TCRalpha and TCRbeta repertoires longitudinally. Two young, previously healthy adult volunteers, one female and one male, were included in the cohort. Overall study outcomes, separate from this receptor: Only two mild cases were covered in the study, and larger cohorts including severe cases with pre-infection samples were considered necessary. Balanced CD4/CD8 phenotypes were observed for clones contracting from day 15 to 85, whereas a bias towards CD4+ was observed for a second wave of clones expanding from day 15 to 37. Contracting CD4+ clones turned up mainly in the CM and EM memory subsets, whereas EMRA was where CD8+ clones were enriched. The second-wave clones that peaked on day 37 were not confirmed to be SARS-CoV-2 specific. Some responding clones were found in pre-infection memory, which suggests that pre-existing cross-reactive memory T cells took part in the SARS-CoV-2 response.

PBMCs were isolated by Ficoll-Paque density gradient centrifugation. Sequencing instrument: Illumina NovaSeq 6000. cDNA libraries for TCRalpha and TCRbeta were prepared by 5'RACE using constant-segment primers, with sample barcodes and unique molecular identifiers added. RNA was extracted from every sample with Trizol reagent. Amplification of the libraries took two PCR steps, and the second step added a second sample barcode plus Illumina TruSeq adapters. Sequencing of the libraries was done on an Illumina NovaSeq, producing 2 x 150 bp paired-end reads. As for the authors' bioinformatics: The reads were demultiplexed and collapsed into UMI-guided consensus sequences using migec v1.2.7. With mixcr v2.1.11, UMI consensuses were aligned to TRA and TRB V and J templates and assembled into clonotypes. A clonotype was counted as expanded or contracted only if both edgeR and NoisET called the change significant, with noise models trained on biological replicates. For edgeR calls, the thresholds were a false discovery rate-adjusted p below 0.01 and a log2 fold-change of 1. As an exploratory analysis of dynamics, max-normalized trajectories of the 1000 most abundant clonotypes were examined by PCA with hierarchical clustering. Separately sequenced CD4+ and CD8+ repertoires were used to assign the CD4 or CD8 phenotype of responding clones. TCRdb reprocessed the public reads (quality trimming at Q25 with fastp, clone calling with MiXCR) and kept in-frame beta chains. Rows merge per CDR3 protein into single entries with the most common DNA and genes. The V and J calls shown here were made by TCRdb, not taken from the authors' results. The sample yields about 270,000 distinct CDR3 sequences; 15% to 20% were counted once. Of the sample, roughly 21% is held by the ten largest clones.

Turning to this clonotype: The antigen this receptor binds is unknown. It has no much larger one-base neighbor in the sample; base qualities were not kept.

The germline ends are 12 bases apart after V is trimmed by 3 bases and J by 4 bases. The CDR3 measures 13 amino acids from cysteine to phenylalanine. Only the CDR3 part of the read is kept: 39 bases, read in frame from the first base. The germline V gene sets CDR1 to SQVTM and CDR2 to ANQGSEA. This TCR was sampled from a man younger than 30 who had mild COVID-19 (a few samples of this study predate the infection). The sample titles of this study are shuffled in the database, so cell type and time point are left out; the donor was told from shared clones. The chain couples TRBV29-1 to TRBJ2-5; the D match is possibly TRBD1 or TRBD2, with 7 bases aligned in each. Source material: PBMCs or a T cell subset sorted from them (not recorded which). Read as DNA, the sequence is TGCAGCGTTGATGGGGAGGGGGCAGAGACCCAGTACTTC. This encodes CSVDGEGAETQYF.